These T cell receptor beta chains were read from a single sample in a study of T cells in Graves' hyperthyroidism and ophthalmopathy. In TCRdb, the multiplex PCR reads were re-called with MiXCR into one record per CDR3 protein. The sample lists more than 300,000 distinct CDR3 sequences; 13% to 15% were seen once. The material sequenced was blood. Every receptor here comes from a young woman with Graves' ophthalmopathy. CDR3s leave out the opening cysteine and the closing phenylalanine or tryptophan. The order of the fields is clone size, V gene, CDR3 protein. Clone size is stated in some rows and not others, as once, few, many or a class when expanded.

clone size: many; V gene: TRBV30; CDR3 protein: AWSPTGQGETEAF
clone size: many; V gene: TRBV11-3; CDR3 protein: ASSPGGAAVLSPLH
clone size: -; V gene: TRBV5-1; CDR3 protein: ASSKTSGGLSSYNEQF
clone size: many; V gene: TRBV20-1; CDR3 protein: SARDTGSGGVGETQY
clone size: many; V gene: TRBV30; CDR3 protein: ACATSGNTIY
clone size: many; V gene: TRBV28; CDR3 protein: ASRKGIRETQY
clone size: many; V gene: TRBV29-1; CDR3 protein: SVPSGGAYEQY
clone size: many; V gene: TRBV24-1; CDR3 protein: ATSDHRDTEAF
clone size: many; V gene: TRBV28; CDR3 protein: ASNPLTLSGTGSYNEQF
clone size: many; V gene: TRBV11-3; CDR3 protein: ASSLDRASYNEQF
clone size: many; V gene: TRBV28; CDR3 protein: ASSLPGQGYLAEAF
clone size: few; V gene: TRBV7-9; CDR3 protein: ASSTDRVSSGELF
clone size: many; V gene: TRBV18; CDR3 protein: ASSPRPAGGRTGELF
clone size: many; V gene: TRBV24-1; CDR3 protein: ATSDTPYFGQGSGPNTGELF
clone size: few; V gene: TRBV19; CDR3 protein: ASSIGGWGNQPQH
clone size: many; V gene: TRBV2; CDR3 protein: ASYERAVGYYGYT
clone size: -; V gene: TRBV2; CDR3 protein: ATSLDGNNEQF
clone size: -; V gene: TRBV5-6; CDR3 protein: ASSLMYGFGVSSYEQY
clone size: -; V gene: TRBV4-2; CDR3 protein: ASSQGQGDTGELF
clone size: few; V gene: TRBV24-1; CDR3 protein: ATSDSSSGDPTDTQY
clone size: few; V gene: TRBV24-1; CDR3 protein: ATSDLDRGTYNEQF
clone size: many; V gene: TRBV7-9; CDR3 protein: ASTLAGGNNEQF
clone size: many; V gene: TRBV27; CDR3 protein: ASSLGLGTDTQY
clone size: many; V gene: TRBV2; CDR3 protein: AGLHGPGGTEAF
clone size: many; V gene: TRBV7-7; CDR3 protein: ASSFRVEQF
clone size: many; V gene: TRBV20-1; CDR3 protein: SAREVGQRRYGYT
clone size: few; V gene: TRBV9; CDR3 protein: ASSVAGAGGNGYT
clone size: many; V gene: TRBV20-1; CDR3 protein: SARKAGGPFNEQF
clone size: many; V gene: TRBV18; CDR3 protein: ASSPLGLSNTGELF
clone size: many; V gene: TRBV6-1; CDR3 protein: ASSQQSTYGYT
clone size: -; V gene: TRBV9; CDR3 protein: ASSVGGAPTDTQY
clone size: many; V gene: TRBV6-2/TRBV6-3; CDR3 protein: ASSYAGNQPQH
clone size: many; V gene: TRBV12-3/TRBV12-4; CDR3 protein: ASNRGEGYEQY
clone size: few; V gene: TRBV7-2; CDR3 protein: ASSLVGLAGGMYQETQY
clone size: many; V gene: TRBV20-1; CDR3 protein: SASLYSGGITDTQY
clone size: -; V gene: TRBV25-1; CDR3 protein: ASSRLAGDIQY
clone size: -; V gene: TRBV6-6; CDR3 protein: ASSYMSGSNTEAF
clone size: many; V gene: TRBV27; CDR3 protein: ASSIRPRETQY
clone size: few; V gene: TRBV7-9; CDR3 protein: ASSLGGWAISSGNTIY
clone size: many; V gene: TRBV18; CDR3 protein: ASSDRGPSGNTIY
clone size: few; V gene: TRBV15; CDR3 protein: ATSRYYRGPEELF
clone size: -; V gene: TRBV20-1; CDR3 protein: SARAYRENEAF
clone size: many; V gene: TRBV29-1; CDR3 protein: SVGTPLGQPQH
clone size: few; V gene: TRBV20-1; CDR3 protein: SARIAGGAEEQF
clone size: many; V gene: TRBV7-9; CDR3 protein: ASSLVRVAGENNEQF